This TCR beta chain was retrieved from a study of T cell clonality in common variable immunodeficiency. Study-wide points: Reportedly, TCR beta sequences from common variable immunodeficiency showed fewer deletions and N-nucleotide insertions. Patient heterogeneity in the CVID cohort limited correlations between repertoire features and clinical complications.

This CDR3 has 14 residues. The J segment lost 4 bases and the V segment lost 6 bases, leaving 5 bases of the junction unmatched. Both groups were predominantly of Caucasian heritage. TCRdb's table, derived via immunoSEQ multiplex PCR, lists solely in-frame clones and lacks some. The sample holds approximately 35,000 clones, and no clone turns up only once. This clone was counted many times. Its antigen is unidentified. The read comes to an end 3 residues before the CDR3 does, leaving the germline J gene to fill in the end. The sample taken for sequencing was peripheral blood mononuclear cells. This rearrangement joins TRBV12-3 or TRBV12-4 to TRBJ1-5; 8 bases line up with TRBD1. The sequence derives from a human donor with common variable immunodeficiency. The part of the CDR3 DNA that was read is TGTGCCAGCAGAGGACAGGGTAGAAATCAGCCC. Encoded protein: CASRGQGRNQP. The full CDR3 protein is CASRGQGRNQPQHF.